The 14 T cell receptor beta chains given below trace back to one sample, sequenced in a study of T-cell reconstitution after alpha-beta-depleted transplantation in children. The study, taken as a whole, reports: From newly produced T cells came most of the T-cell counts and diversity one year after transplant.

TCRbeta library construction was performed incorporating unique molecular identifiers. TCRdb re-derived calls from the PCR reads in MiXCR, one entry per CDR3 protein. Here the sample spans some 300,000 distinct CDR3 sequences, approximately 7.3% being singletons. Their target antigens are unknown. The sample here was peripheral blood, taken 360 days after TCRalphabeta/CD19-depleted stem cell transplant. Receptors originate from a female patient aged 2-9 years who had a stem cell transplant for Fanconi anemia, so the T cells may come from the graft donor.

This clonotype was observed many times. The chain links TRBV3-1 to TRBJ1-4; D is perhaps TRBD1 (6 bases). The CDR3 has 14 residues. V dropped 3 bases and J dropped 4 bases, with 9 bases sitting between them. Germline-derived CDR1 and CDR2 are LGHDT and YNNKEL (reference sequence). The CDR3 loop reads CASSHGQSNEKLFF. The CDR3 DNA sequence: TGTGCCAGCAGCCATGGACAGAGTAATGAAAAACTGTTTTTT.

The sample holds many counts of this clonotype. The chain has TRBV12-3 or TRBV12-4 and TRBJ2-1; D not resolved. V was clipped by 3 bases and J by 2 bases, with 5 bases between them. The CDR3 is 13 residues long. The CDR3 DNA reads TGTGCCAGCAGTTTTGACACCTACAATGAGCAGTTCTTC. It codes for CASSFDTYNEQFF.

There are many counts of this clonotype. CDR3 amino acids: CASRPGDGEQYF. The DNA of the CDR3 is TGTGCCAGCAGACCAGGGGATGGGGAGCAGTACTTC. The gene calls are TRBV2 and TRBJ2-7, with D possibly matching TRBD1 (6 bases). The CDR3 spans 12 residues. V dropped 6 bases and J dropped 7 bases, with 13 bases sitting between them. The germline V gene has CDR1 SNHLY and CDR2 FYNNEI.

This clonotype was counted a few times. The chain combines TRBV6-2 or TRBV6-3 with TRBJ2-1; D is tentatively TRBD1 or TRBD2 (6 bases each). The CDR3 spans 16 residues. Germline CDR1 is MNHEY and CDR2 is SVGEGT. V was shortened by 2 bases and J by 8 bases, with 19 bases between the two germline ends. Here the CDR3 reads CASSYDRGGRVDEQFF. CDR3 DNA sequence: TGTGCCAGCAGTTACGACCGAGGGGGGCGGGTAGATGAGCAGTTCTTC.

This clonotype was counted many times. This chain uses TRBV20-1 with TRBJ2-5; D gene ambiguous. Trimming shortened V by 3 bases and J by 5 bases, and 10 bases separated the two germline ends. Germline V CDR1 and CDR2: DFQATT, SNEGSKA (reference sequence). The CDR3 spans 12 residues. The CDR3 DNA sequence: TGCAGTGCTAGGTACCATTCCGAGACCCAGTACTTC. Translation gives CSARYHSETQYF.

This clonotype has ten or more counts. J is TRBJ2-4 and V is TRBV28; D not certain. Per the germline V gene, CDR1 is MDHEN and CDR2 is SYDVKM. The V end was cut by 6 bases, the J end by 4 bases, with 22 bases between. The CDR3 extends over 17 amino acids. In nucleotides, the CDR3 is TGTGCCAGCAGCCCTTCTGCGTCAGCAATATCAAAAAACATTCAGTACTTC. It encodes CASSPSASAISKNIQYF.

This chain uses TRBV7-2 with TRBJ2-1; 14 nucleotides match TRBD2. V dropped 5 bases and J dropped 8; count of bases not matched to a gene: 8. Germline CDR1 reads SGHTA; CDR2 reads FQGNSA. This CDR3 is 16 amino acids long. CDR3 nucleotide sequence: TGTGCCAGCAGCCTCAGACTAGCGGGGGGGCTCTATGAGCAGTTCTTC. Its protein product is CASSLRLAGGLYEQFF.

This clonotype has at least ten counts. The chain has TRBV5-1 and TRBJ2-2; D perhaps matches TRBD2 (5 bases). Germline V gives CDR1 SGHRS, CDR2 YFSETQ. Trimming left V 0 bases short and J 4 bases short, with 16 bases between. The CDR3 is made up of 17 amino acids. CDR3 DNA sequence: TGCGCCAGCAGCTTGGCGCGTGCCGGGGAAGGCACCGGGGAGCTGTTTTTT. Amino acids: CASSLARAGEGTGELFF.

This clonotype was found many times. CDR3 bases: TGTGCCAGCGACAGTGTCCAGGGACAGGGGATCCACGAGCAGTACGTC. Its protein product is CASDSVQGQGIHEQYV. V usage is TRBV28 and J usage is TRBJ2-7; 10 nucleotides match TRBD1. The CDR3 has 16 residues. V was clipped by 8 bases and J by 5 bases; unmatched bases: 15. Germline-derived CDR1 and CDR2 are MDHEN and SYDVKM.

The table lists this clonotype with a count of one. A much more abundant neighbour one base away suggests this may be a read error. The genes are TRBV27 and TRBJ1-5, with 7 bases lining up with TRBD1. Germline V lookup: CDR1 MNHEY, CDR2 SMNVEV (reference sequence). This CDR3 contains 15 residues. The CDR3 DNA is TGTGACAGCAGTTCGATGAACAGGGGAGATCAGCCCCAGCATTTT. Translated: CDSSSMNRGDQPQHF.

This clonotype was recorded many times. The chain joins TRBV28 to TRBJ2-5, with TRBD2 as a possible D gene (5 bases). The V and J ends lost 5 bases and 4 bases respectively, with 11 bases between them. CDR1 and CDR2 (germline): MDHEN, SYDVKM. This CDR3 spans 13 amino acids. The CDR3: CASSPGMGETQYF. In nucleotides, the CDR3 is TGTGCCAGCAGTCCGGGGATGGGAGAGACCCAGTACTTC. The variable domain in full, completed from reference TRBV28 and TRBJ2-5, reads DVKVTQSSRYLVKRTGEKVFLECVQDMDHENMFWYRQDPGLGLRLIYFSYDVKMKEKGDIPEGYSVSREKKERFSLILESASTNQTSMYLCASSPGMGETQYFGPGTRLLVL.

This clonotype was found a few times. The chain has TRBV6-5 and TRBJ1-3; tentative D call: TRBD1 (6 bases). The CDR3 loop spans 16 amino acids. Deletions cut 2 bases from V and 3 bases from J, with 14 bases between. Germline loops: CDR1 MNHEY, CDR2 SVGAGI. Here the CDR3 reads CASSYIGGPYGNTIYF. The DNA for the CDR3 is TGTGCCAGCAGTTACATTGGGGGGCCCTATGGAAACACCATATATTTT.

This clonotype was picked up many times. The V and J genes are TRBV29-1 and TRBJ2-7; D not certain. The CDR3 has 14 amino acids. Germline V gives CDR1 SQVTM, CDR2 ANQGSEA. V was clipped by 4 bases and J by 6 bases, with 19 bases between them. For the CDR3, the DNA is TGCAGCGTTGGCCACCCAGCCGACATCCCCGAGCAGTACTTC. Its translation: CSVGHPADIPEQYF.

Sample share makes this clonotype medium-sized. J is TRBJ2-1 and V is TRBV29-1; 7 positions match TRBD1. Unmatched junction bases numbered 9, after V lost 2 bases and J lost 2 bases. The CDR3 totals 16 residues. CDR1 is SQVTM and CDR2 is ANQGSEA in the germline V gene. CDR3 DNA sequence: TGCAGCGTTGAATCGGAAGACAGGGTGACCTACAATGAGCAGTTCTTC. This translates into CSVESEDRVTYNEQFF.